The clone carrying this TCR beta chain was recorded a few times. Researchers isolated at least 6 million PBMCs per sample. The data derive from a study of blood T cells in healthy people across ages. Germline V gives CDR1 MRHNA, CDR2 SNTAGT. The CDR3 extends over 14 amino acids. Trimming shortened V by 6 bases and J by 0 bases, and 12 bases separated the two germline ends. Then a second PCR, running about 6 to 12 cycles, was carried out with a sample-barcoded 5' primer and a J-beta primer mix. TCRdb reprocessed the 5' RACE reads via MiXCR and lists one record per CDR3 protein. Of about 780,000 distinct CDR3 sequences in the sample, roughly 24% were seen once. These records were also assigned to another study, of T cells of mothers and their children.

The J gene is TRBJ2-7, the V gene TRBV6-4; tentatively, D is TRBD2 (5 bases). Sample: blood. This TCR was recovered from a boy aged 5-17 years in good health. CDR3 region: CASRPREISYEQYF. DNA of the CDR3: TGTGCCAGCAGACCCCGGGAAATCTCCTACGAGCAGTACTTC.